This TCR beta chain was sequenced during a study of PD-1 blockade in classical Hodgkin lymphoma. Assay used: immunoSEQ multiplex PCR; TCRdb lists only in-frame clones, some missing. This repertoire shows some 33,000 clones, about four fifths found once; its top ten account for about 18%. With respect to this clone: Its antigen is not identified.

As to time point: cycle 4 day 1 (C4D1), after around six weeks of nivolumab. All trial patients relapsed after autologous stem cell transplantation. The CDR3 loop spans 20 amino acids. The J segment lost 0 bases and the V segment lost 3 bases, leaving 18 bases of the junction unmatched. CDR1 and CDR2 from the germline V gene are SQVTM and ANQGSEA. General observations from the study: By cycle point C4D1, TCR diversity had risen significantly in CD4+ cells (but not CD8+ cells).

The TCR was taken from a human donor with classical Hodgkin lymphoma. The chain joins TRBV29-1 to TRBJ2-7; 12 positions match TRBD2. Specimen: peripheral blood mononuclear cells (PBMCs), collected before the fourth cycle of nivolumab. The CDR3 coding sequence is TGCAGCGTTGACGGGGCCCGGACTAGCGGGACCTCGTCCAGCTCCTACGAGCAGTACTTC. It is translated as CSVDGARTSGTSSSSYEQYF.